The text below deals with one TCR beta chain. The antigen is not known. These data belong to a study of cytomegalovirus exposure and HLA in healthy donors. Points from the study as a whole: Compared with the roughly 670-donor mean, an Asian-associated ancestry cluster reportedly had fewer N-insertions, according to a later analysis.

It was with 60 Vbeta and 13 Jbeta primers that the PCR ran. In the original processing: Later, 65 million to 85 million unique TCR beta chains were counted in an analysis, and approximately 9.9 million of them were shared. The repertoire was sequenced with immunoSEQ multiplex PCR; TCRdb's copy has only in-frame clones and lacks some. The V and J calls and clone size come from that table; D and trimming were worked out from the DNA. This table has fewer than 95,000 clones, about 70% appearing once. Per the germline V gene, CDR1 is SNHLY and CDR2 is FYNNEI. V was pared by 0 bases and J by 0 bases, with 17 bases between. CDR3 length: 18 residues.

The receptor was derived from a man aged 35-49 years in good health and CMV-seronegative. The sequencing sample was made of PBMCs. The chain employs TRBV2 and TRBJ2-5, with D perhaps matching TRBD2 (7 bases). CDR3 sequence reads: CASSEATRGGEYQETQYF. The CDR3 DNA is TGTGCCAGCAGTGAAGCGACCAGGGGAGGGGAGTACCAAGAGACCCAGTACTTC.